This TCR beta chain derives from a study of CD8 T cells in ankylosing spondylitis. Study-wide results and caveats: CD8+ by phenotype, disease-linked clones were relatively rare in peripheral blood. Seemingly distinctive of ankylosing spondylitis blood was a TCR beta motif formed by eight highly homologous variants. Before this, some motif variants had been reported in reactive arthritis synovial fluid and blood.

This CDR3 is built from 14 residues. Germline V CDR1 and CDR2: MNHEY, SVGAGI. V was shortened by 2 bases and J by 1 base, with 8 bases between the two germline ends. This clonotype was counted many times. The antigen remains undetermined. As the method for making TCR beta libraries, quantitative 5'-RACE with molecular barcodes was used. TCRdb reprocessed the 5' RACE reads via MiXCR and lists one record per CDR3 protein. The sample lists about 260,000 distinct CDR3 sequences; 20% to 30% were seen once. The source material was blood, either unsorted or a sorted T cell fraction (not recorded which). This sequence was found in a male donor with ankylosing spondylitis or in good health (not recorded which). This sequence joins TRBV6-5 and TRBJ1-2; D gene unclear. The DNA of the CDR3 is TGTGCCAGCAGTTACAGGGATATTAACTATGGCTACACCTTC. This sequence encodes CASSYRDINYGYTF.